The rows below give T cell receptor beta chains drawn from one sample of a study of blood T cells in healthy people across ages. TCRdb ran MiXCR on the 5' RACE reads and lists one entry per CDR3 protein. The table includes over a million distinct CDR3 sequences, about 42% detected once. Source material: blood. The source of these receptors is a woman under 30 in good health. Each CDR3 is given with its conserved first and last residue. The D gene is left open where the match is weak. Size is omitted from some rows. Given values are once, few, many or a class for expanded clones.

many,TRBV5-1,15,TRBD1,TRBJ1-2,TGCGCCAGCAGCTCCCCGTCAGGACAGGGCTATGGCTACACCTTC,CASSSPSGQGYGYTF
.,TRBV7-2,15,TRBD1,TRBJ2-3,TGTGCCAGCAGCTTAGAATCCAGGGGGCAGGATACGCAGTATTTT,CASSLESRGQDTQYF
few,TRBV7-9,17,TRBD1,TRBJ1-2,TGTGCCAGCAGGTCAGACCCACGCGGACAGGCTAACTATGGCTACACCTTC,CASRSDPRGQANYGYTF
.,TRBV6-2/TRBV6-3,17,TRBD2,TRBJ2-1,TGTGCCAGCAGTTACCCTCCGGGACTAGCGGGATACAATGGGCAGTTCTTC,CASSYPPGLAGYNGQFF
few,TRBV20-1,14,.,TRBJ1-5,TGCAGTGCTAGTCCGGGGGGCCCCAATCAGCCCCAGCATTTT,CSASPGGPNQPQHF
few,TRBV5-1,14,.,TRBJ2-1,TGCGCCAGCAGCGGCGACATCAAGGAGAATGAGCAGTTCTTC,CASSGDIKENEQFF
.,TRBV20-1,14,.,TRBJ2-3,TGCAGTGCTAGAGGACTAGTCGGCACAGATACGCAGTATTTT,CSARGLVGTDTQYF
.,TRBV28,15,.,TRBJ2-7,TGTGCCAGCAGTTATCCCCCAGCCCAGGGCGATGAGCAGTACTTC,CASSYPPAQGDEQYF
few,TRBV20-1,11,.,TRBJ2-5,TGCAGTGCTAGTGGGCCGGAGACCCAGTACTTC,CSASGPETQYF
.,TRBV12-3/TRBV12-4,14,.,TRBJ1-1,TGTGCCAGCAGTTTACCCAGGGAGAACACTGAAGCTTTCTTT,CASSLPRENTEAFF
.,TRBV11-1,16,TRBD1,TRBJ2-3,TGTGCCAGCAGCTCGGACAGGGGGCACCTCACAGATACGCAGTATTTT,CASSSDRGHLTDTQYF
.,TRBV20-1,14,.,TRBJ1-2,TGCAGTGCTAGTCTAGGAGGGATCGGCCATGGCTACACCTTC,CSASLGGIGHGYTF
.,TRBV7-2,14,.,TRBJ2-5,TGTGCCAGCAGCTTATTCGGGTTCGGAGAGACCCAGTACTTC,CASSLFGFGETQYF
.,TRBV6-1,16,.,TRBJ2-3,TGTGCCAGCAGGGAATTGGCGGGTTCCATCACAGATACGCAGTATTTT,CASRELAGSITDTQYF
few,TRBV2,13,.,TRBJ2-1,TGTGCCAGCAATCAAGGGCCGTACAATGAGCAGTTCTTC,CASNQGPYNEQFF
.,TRBV6-6,15,.,TRBJ1-5,TGTGCCAGCAGTTACCTGACAGTTAGCAATCAGCCCCAGCATTTT,CASSYLTVSNQPQHF
.,TRBV5-1,14,.,TRBJ1-1,TGCGCCAGCAGCTCTCAATATTCGAACACTGAAGCTTTCTTT,CASSSQYSNTEAFF
.,TRBV11-2,16,TRBD2,TRBJ2-5,TGTGCCAGCAGCAAGCGACTAGCGGAGCTGTACAATGAGCAGTACTTC,CASSKRLAELYNEQYF
.,TRBV4-3,15,TRBD1,TRBJ2-3,TGCGCCAGCATCACCAGGACAGGGAGTGCAGATACGCAGTATTTT,CASITRTGSADTQYF
.,TRBV15,15,TRBD1,TRBJ1-1,TGTGCCACCAGCAGGGACAGGGGAGGATCCACTGAAGCTTTCTTT,CATSRDRGGSTEAFF
.,TRBV15,15,.,TRBJ1-5,TGTGCCACCAGCCAAAACCGGGACAGCAATCAGCCCCAGCATTTT,CATSQNRDSNQPQHF
.,TRBV29-1,13,.,TRBJ2-7,TGCAGCGTTCGGGGGTACGCCTCCTACGAGCAGTACTTC,CSVRGYASYEQYF
.,TRBV7-2,11,.,TRBJ1-1,TGTGCCAGCAGCTTCAAGATGTATGCTTTCTTT,CASSFKMYAFF
.,TRBV6-5,15,TRBD2,TRBJ2-1,TGTGCCAGCAGTTTGATAGCGGGGGGTAACAATGGGCAGTTCTTC,CASSLIAGGNNGQFF
.,TRBV30,14,TRBD1,TRBJ1-2,TGTGCCTGGAGTGAGAACAGGGGATCCTATGGCTACACCTTC,CAWSENRGSYGYTF
.,TRBV20-1,18,.,TRBJ2-1,TGCAGTGCTAGAGATCGGGGACTCATCCGGCCCCTCTACAATGAGCAGTTCTTC,CSARDRGLIRPLYNEQFF
.,TRBV7-6,15,TRBD1,TRBJ1-5,TGTGCCAGCAGCTCGGACAGGGAGAAGGGTCAGCCCCAGCATTTT,CASSSDREKGQPQHF
.,TRBV12-3/TRBV12-4,13,.,TRBJ2-6,TGTGCCAGCAGGTTGGATGGGGCCAACGTCCTGACTTTC,CASRLDGANVLTF
few,TRBV20-1,14,.,TRBJ2-7,TGCAGTGCTAGATTAGGGACACCGATCTACGAGCAGTACTTC,CSARLGTPIYEQYF
few,TRBV12-3/TRBV12-4,15,.,TRBJ1-3,TGTGCCAGCAGCCCCACGGCGACCTCTGGAAACACCATATATTTT,CASSPTATSGNTIYF
few,TRBV5-1,16,TRBD2,TRBJ2-3,TGCGCCAGCAGGTCACCGGGACTAGTTGGAACAGATACGCAGTATTTT,CASRSPGLVGTDTQYF
.,TRBV3-1,16,TRBD1,TRBJ1-6,TGTGCCAGCAGTACCTTCCGGGACAGCTATAATTCACCCCTCCACTTT,CASSTFRDSYNSPLHF
few,TRBV12-3/TRBV12-4,17,.,TRBJ2-1,TGTGCCAGCAGATTGTTAGGGGACCCCGGGGGCTACAATGAGCAGTTCTTC,CASRLLGDPGGYNEQFF
few,TRBV20-1,16,.,TRBJ2-3,TGCAGTGCACCAGACCCCGGGGGCGGGGGCACAGATACGCAGTATTTT,CSAPDPGGGGTDTQYF
.,TRBV12-3/TRBV12-4,13,.,TRBJ2-2,TGTGCCAGCTTCCGGTTGGGCACCGGGGAGCTGTTTTTT,CASFRLGTGELFF
.,TRBV30,13,.,TRBJ1-1,TGTGCCTGGAGTGTACAGGAGAACACTGAAGCTTTCTTT,CAWSVQENTEAFF
.,TRBV20-1,15,.,TRBJ1-5,TGCAGTGCTCCCGGGGCAGGAGCTAGCAATCAGCCCCAGCATTTT,CSAPGAGASNQPQHF
few,TRBV29-1,14,.,TRBJ2-1,TGCAGCGTTGTTGTAAGGAGCTCCTACAATGAGCAGTTCTTC,CSVVVRSSYNEQFF
.,TRBV29-1,15,.,TRBJ1-1,TGCAGCGTTGAAATTGGCCGACTTGGGAACACTGAAGCTTTCTTT,CSVEIGRLGNTEAFF
.,TRBV18,15,TRBD1,TRBJ2-4,TGTGCCAGCTCACTGGGACAGGGGGCCAAAAACACTCAGTACTTC,CASSLGQGAKNTQYF
once,TRBV20-1,17,.,TRBJ1-2,TGCAGTGCTAGAGATTGGTGGGAGGGGAGTCCTAACTATGGCTACACCTTC,CSARDWWEGSPNYGYTF
.,TRBV7-9,13,.,TRBJ1-4,TGTGCCAGCAGCTGGAGGGATGAGGGAGAACTGTTTTTT,CASSWRDEGELFF
.,TRBV25-1,16,.,TRBJ2-3,TGTGCCGGCAGTGAACTCCCCCCTGATGGCACAGATACGCAGTATTTT,CAGSELPPDGTDTQYF
.,TRBV16,13,.,TRBJ2-7,TGTGCCAGCAGCCTGTTAGGGATTAATGAGCAGTACTTC,CASSLLGINEQYF
.,TRBV2,13,.,TRBJ2-2,TGTGCCAGCAGAGACCTAGACCCCGGGGAGCTGTTTTTT,CASRDLDPGELFF
few,TRBV28,15,TRBD2,TRBJ2-5,TGTGCCAGCAGTTCGTCAGCGGGGGGACAAGAGACCCAGTACTTC,CASSSSAGGQETQYF
few,TRBV2,14,.,TRBJ1-2,TGTGCCAGCAGTGAAGTGGACAAAAACTATGGCTACACCTTC,CASSEVDKNYGYTF
.,TRBV10-3,12,TRBD1,TRBJ2-1,TGTGCCATCAGTGAACAGGGGTCTGAGCAGTTCTTC,CAISEQGSEQFF
.,TRBV7-9,13,.,TRBJ2-5,TGTGCTCTCAAGGGAATGGAAGCGGAGACCCAGTACTTC,CALKGMEAETQYF
once,TRBV29-1,14,TRBD2,TRBJ2-2,TGCAGCGTGCTTCCTAGCGGGGGCACCGGGGAGCTGTTTTTT,CSVLPSGGTGELFF
few,TRBV2,17,.,TRBJ1-1,TGTGCCAGCAGTGAATTTTACAGAACCACCATGAACACTGAAGCTTTCTTT,CASSEFYRTTMNTEAFF
few,TRBV12-3/TRBV12-4,12,.,TRBJ1-1,TGTGCCAGCACCCGAGGGGTTCCTGAAGCTTTCTTT,CASTRGVPEAFF
.,TRBV12-3/TRBV12-4,15,TRBD1,TRBJ2-3,TGTGCCAGCAGCCAAGGGGACAGGAGCACAGATACGCAGTATTTT,CASSQGDRSTDTQYF
few,TRBV12-3/TRBV12-4,14,.,TRBJ1-5,TGTGCCAGCAGTTTGGCCAGCCGCGATCAGCCCCAGCATTTT,CASSLASRDQPQHF
few,TRBV2,13,.,TRBJ2-1,TGTGCCAGCAGTGAACAGCAGTTCAATGAGCAGTTCTTC,CASSEQQFNEQFF
.,TRBV4-2,15,.,TRBJ2-3,TGTGCCAGCAGCCCTATTTCGGCAGTCACAGATACGCAGTATTTT,CASSPISAVTDTQYF
.,TRBV7-3,13,.,TRBJ2-2,TGTGCCAGCAGCTTAAACGCCGCAGGGGAGCTGTTTTTT,CASSLNAAGELFF
few,TRBV12-3/TRBV12-4,16,.,TRBJ1-2,TGTGCCAGCACCACCTTTGGAGGGGGATATGACTATGGCTACACCTTC,CASTTFGGGYDYGYTF
.,TRBV7-2,16,.,TRBJ1-5,TGTGCCTGCAGTCCAGGACGGGGTTCGGCGGATCAGCCCCAGCATTTT,CACSPGRGSADQPQHF